This T cell receptor beta chain came from a study of OX40 agonist ivuxolimab in advanced cancers. Study-level findings and limits: Averaging showed that CD8+ T cells had more expanded clones than CD4+ did.

V lost 4 bases to trimming and J lost 2 bases, with 7 bases between them. The CDR3 is 13 residues long. Germline CDR1 is SGHDT and CDR2 is YYEEEE. Profiled with immunoSEQ multiplex PCR; TCRdb holds only in-frame clones, not every one. This sample has around 45,000 clones; around 90% occur once, and the top ten carry over 5%. About this clone itself: The antigen remains unidentified.

Baseline was the first blood sampling point, followed by cycle 4 day 1 and cycle 7 day 1. The gene calls are TRBV5-6 and TRBJ2-1; no definite D call. The origin of this receptor is an adult with an advanced solid tumor such as melanoma, head and neck, liver or kidney cancer. Sample: CD4+ or CD8+ T cells sorted from blood, taken in a trial of the OX40 agonist ivuxolimab. In DNA form, the CDR3 reads TGTGCCAGCAGCCTAGTCCCCTACAATGAGCAGTTCTTC. This codes for CASSLVPYNEQFF.